This is a list of T cell receptor beta chains from one sample in a study of CXCR3 chemokines and chemotherapy response in bladder cancer. TCRdb fed the PCR reads into MiXCR, producing one record per CDR3 protein. The sample consists of just under 450 distinct CDR3 sequences, 9.5% to 10% of them appearing once. The sample was collected from a patient whose treatment included neoadjuvant chemotherapy. The receptors derive from a human donor with bladder cancer that did not respond to neoadjuvant chemotherapy. Both conserved end residues are part of each CDR3. The order of the fields is CDR3 DNA, CDR3 protein, clone size, V gene, J gene, D gene. The D gene is left open where the match is weak. Part of the rows lack a size; the others show once, few, many or a class for expanded clones.

CDR3nt: TGTGCCAGCAGTTCATTGATTCCGGGACAGATGAATGAAAAACTGTTTTTT
CDR3aa: CASSSLIPGQMNEKLFF
abundance: large
v_gene: TRBV6-6
j_gene: TRBJ1-4
d_gene: TRBD1

CDR3nt: TGCAGTGCTAGAGAGTCTAAGACAGGGACTACTTCTCAGTTCTTC
CDR3aa: CSARESKTGTTSQFF
abundance: medium-sized
v_gene: TRBV20-1
j_gene: TRBJ2-1
d_gene: -

CDR3nt: TGTGCCACCAGTGATCATGTCCTCACCGGGGAGCTGTTTTTT
CDR3aa: CATSDHVLTGELFF
abundance: many
v_gene: TRBV24-1
j_gene: TRBJ2-2
d_gene: -

CDR3nt: TGTGCCTGGGGACTAGCGGGAGAGGGTGAGCAGTTCTTC
CDR3aa: CAWGLAGEGEQFF
abundance: medium-sized
v_gene: TRBV30
j_gene: TRBJ2-1
d_gene: TRBD2

CDR3nt: TGTGCCAGCCGAGGGACTAGCGGGGGAGTCAATGAGCAGTTCTTC
CDR3aa: CASRGTSGGVNEQFF
abundance: large
v_gene: TRBV27
j_gene: TRBJ2-1
d_gene: TRBD2

CDR3nt: TGTGCCAGCAGCTTCCCAGGGGGCGACGATACGCAGTATTTT
CDR3aa: CASSFPGGDDTQYF
abundance: many
v_gene: TRBV5-4
j_gene: TRBJ2-3
d_gene: TRBD1

CDR3nt: TGTGCCAGCAGTGATGGACTGAACTCGAACACTGAAGCTTTCTTT
CDR3aa: CASSDGLNSNTEAFF
abundance: many
v_gene: TRBV2
j_gene: TRBJ1-1
d_gene: -

CDR3nt: TGTGCCAGCAGGGCGTCGGGCCGTAGCTCCTACAATGAGCAGTTCTTC
CDR3aa: CASRASGRSSYNEQFF
abundance: medium-sized
v_gene: TRBV6-9
j_gene: TRBJ2-1
d_gene: -

CDR3nt: TGTGCCAGCACCGGACAGGGGGGATCAACTAATGAAAAACTGTTTTTT
CDR3aa: CASTGQGGSTNEKLFF
abundance: many
v_gene: TRBV28
j_gene: TRBJ1-4
d_gene: TRBD1

CDR3nt: TGTGCCAGCAGCTCCACCGGAGGGGACTCCCCGAACACTGAAGCTTTCTTT
CDR3aa: CASSSTGGDSPNTEAFF
abundance: large
v_gene: TRBV28
j_gene: TRBJ1-1
d_gene: -

CDR3nt: TGTGCCAGCAGTTCGGGACAGGGGGCCGCAGATACGCAGTATTTT
CDR3aa: CASSSGQGAADTQYF
abundance: many
v_gene: TRBV2
j_gene: TRBJ2-3
d_gene: TRBD1

CDR3nt: TGTGCCAGCAGTTTATTTCAGGGGGCCGGGGAGCTGTTTTTT
CDR3aa: CASSLFQGAGELFF
abundance: many
v_gene: TRBV12-3/TRBV12-4
j_gene: TRBJ2-2
d_gene: TRBD1

CDR3nt: TGTGCCAGCAGGACATCGAACACTGAAGCTTTCTTT
CDR3aa: CASRTSNTEAFF
abundance: large
v_gene: TRBV28
j_gene: TRBJ1-1
d_gene: -

CDR3nt: TGCAGTGCTAAAGGACAGGGACAGGGCATTCAGTACTTC
CDR3aa: CSAKGQGQGIQYF
abundance: medium-sized
v_gene: TRBV20-1
j_gene: TRBJ2-4
d_gene: TRBD1

CDR3nt: TGCAGCGTTGGGGGCAGTTCTGCTGAAGCTTTCTTT
CDR3aa: CSVGGSSAEAFF
abundance: large
v_gene: TRBV29-1
j_gene: TRBJ1-1
d_gene: -

CDR3nt: TGTGCCAGCAGACCGGGACACTACACACTGAGAGCTTTCTTT
CDR3aa: CASRPGHYTLRAFF
abundance: hyperexpanded
v_gene: TRBV6-5
j_gene: TRBJ1-1
d_gene: -

CDR3nt: TGTGCCAGCATTCGCGGAAACACCATATATTTT
CDR3aa: CASIRGNTIYF
abundance: many
v_gene: TRBV6-5
j_gene: TRBJ1-3
d_gene: -

CDR3nt: TGTGCCTGGACCCCGGGACTAGAGGCCTCTGGTTCGTACAATGAGCAGTTCTTC
CDR3aa: CAWTPGLEASGSYNEQFF
abundance: -
v_gene: TRBV30
j_gene: TRBJ2-1
d_gene: TRBD2

CDR3nt: TGTGCCTGGATTCTTCCGAGGACTAGCGGGAGAAGTCTGGGGGATGGGCAGTTCTTC
CDR3aa: CAWILPRTSGRSLGDGQFF
abundance: -
v_gene: TRBV30
j_gene: TRBJ2-1
d_gene: TRBD2

CDR3nt: TGCAGCGTTAGGTGGGGGCTCGCACCCGGGGAGCTGTTTTTT
CDR3aa: CSVRWGLAPGELFF
abundance: large
v_gene: TRBV29-1
j_gene: TRBJ2-2
d_gene: -

CDR3nt: TGTGCCAGCAGTCTAGGACTAGCGGGGGGGAATGAGCAGTTCTTC
CDR3aa: CASSLGLAGGNEQFF
abundance: large
v_gene: TRBV12-3/TRBV12-4
j_gene: TRBJ2-1
d_gene: TRBD2

CDR3nt: TGTGCCAGTAGTATTCAGGACAGAACCTACGAGCAGTACTTC
CDR3aa: CASSIQDRTYEQYF
abundance: large
v_gene: TRBV19
j_gene: TRBJ2-7
d_gene: -

CDR3nt: TGCAGCGCCACGCCGGGACTACCCTTTCAGGGCGAGCAGTACTTC
CDR3aa: CSATPGLPFQGEQYF
abundance: medium-sized
v_gene: TRBV29-1
j_gene: TRBJ2-7
d_gene: TRBD2

CDR3nt: TGTGCCAGCAGCGTGGGCTTCACAGATACGCAGTATTTT
CDR3aa: CASSVGFTDTQYF
abundance: few
v_gene: TRBV9
j_gene: TRBJ2-3
d_gene: -

CDR3nt: TGTGCCAGCTCACCAACGGGACGGTCGCAAGAGGGCCAGTACTTC
CDR3aa: CASSPTGRSQEGQYF
abundance: hyperexpanded
v_gene: TRBV18
j_gene: TRBJ2-5
d_gene: -

CDR3nt: TGTGCCAGCAGCCCCAGAACCGGGACTAGCGGGAGCATTGTGGAGACCCAGTACTTC
CDR3aa: CASSPRTGTSGSIVETQYF
abundance: medium-sized
v_gene: TRBV9
j_gene: TRBJ2-5
d_gene: TRBD2

CDR3nt: TGTGCCAGCAGCCCGACCGATCCCTATAATTCACCCCTCCACTTT
CDR3aa: CASSPTDPYNSPLHF
abundance: medium-sized
v_gene: TRBV7-9
j_gene: TRBJ1-6
d_gene: -

CDR3nt: TGTGCCAGCAGCCTTGGACCCGCTGGTGAACCCCAGCATTTT
CDR3aa: CASSLGPAGEPQHF
abundance: large
v_gene: TRBV11-2
j_gene: TRBJ1-5
d_gene: -